This T cell receptor beta chain stems from a study of T cell changes during pregnancy in multiple sclerosis. Produced via immunoSEQ multiplex PCR; TCRdb's table is partial and in-frame only. The sample gives tens of thousands of clones, around 91% of which show up once; around 0.64% is in the top ten. The specimen was peripheral blood, collected in the third trimester of pregnancy. This TCR came from a female donor in good health, enrolled as a control in a pregnancy study.

CDR3 amino acids: CASSFRGSDNYGYTF. DNA for the CDR3: TGTGCCAGCAGTTTCCGTGGTAGTGATAACTATGGCTACACCTTC. This chain connects TRBV27 to TRBJ1-2; D gene ambiguous. The V end was cut by 3 bases, the J end by 1 base, with 12 bases between. Germline V gene lookup returns CDR1 MNHEY and CDR2 SMNVEV (reference sequence). There are 15 residues in the CDR3.